The clone carrying this T cell receptor beta chain was observed a few times. Its antigen remains unidentified. This entry comes from a study of T cells in Graves' hyperthyroidism and ophthalmopathy. The CDR3 has 13 residues. V was pared by 4 bases and J by 7 bases, with 10 bases between. Germline V lookup: CDR1 SGHTA, CDR2 FQGNSA. Amplified regions were TCR beta CDR3 sequences from RNA transcripts. The HTBI set primed first-round TCR CDR3 RT-PCR. TCRdb redid the calling of the multiplex PCR reads with MiXCR, one entry per CDR3 protein. The table has 600,000 to 650,000 distinct CDR3 sequences, 15% to 20% seen once. The study's findings and limits: Ophthalmopathy was model-predicted a median about 6.9 months pre-onset. Appearing also in blood were most of the thyroid clonotypes expanded above 0.001.

The clonotype was recovered from a woman younger than 45 with Graves' hyperthyroidism. The genes are TRBV7-2 and TRBJ1-4; D remains unclear. Sequencing input: blood. The CDR3 DNA reads TGTGCCAGCAGCTCCCGCCGGGGTGAAAAACTGTTTTTT. The encoded protein is CASSSRRGEKLFF.